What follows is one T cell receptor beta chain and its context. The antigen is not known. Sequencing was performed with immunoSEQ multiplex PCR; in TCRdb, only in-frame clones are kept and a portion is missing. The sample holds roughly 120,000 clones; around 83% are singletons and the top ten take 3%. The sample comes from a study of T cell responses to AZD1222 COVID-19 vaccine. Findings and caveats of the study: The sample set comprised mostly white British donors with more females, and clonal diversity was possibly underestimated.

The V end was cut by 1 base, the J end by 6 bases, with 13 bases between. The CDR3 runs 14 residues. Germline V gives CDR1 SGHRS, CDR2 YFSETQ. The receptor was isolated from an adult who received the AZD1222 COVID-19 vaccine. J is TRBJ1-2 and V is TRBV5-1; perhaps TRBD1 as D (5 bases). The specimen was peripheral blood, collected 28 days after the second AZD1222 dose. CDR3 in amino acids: CASSLLAGPDGYTF. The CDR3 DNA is TGCGCCAGCAGCTTGTTGGCGGGGCCTGATGGCTACACCTTC. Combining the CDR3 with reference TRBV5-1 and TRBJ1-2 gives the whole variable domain KAGVTQTPRYLIKTRGQQVTLSCSPISGHRSVSWYQQTPGQGLQFLFEYFSETQRNKGNFPGRFSGRQFSNSRSEMNVSTLELGDSALYLCASSLLAGPDGYTFGSGTRLTVV.